The 29 T cell receptor beta chains below all came from one sample that was sequenced in a study of immune heterogeneity within non-small cell lung tumors. Multiplex PCR amplified the TCR beta CDR3 region. Its first round ran for approximately 10 cycles with 32 V and 13 J primers. TCRdb re-derived calls from the multiplex PCR reads in MiXCR, one entry per CDR3 protein. This sample has 2,500 to 3,000 distinct CDR3 sequences, with 20% to 30% found just once. Bulk tumor genomic DNA (around 600 ng per sample) served as template. Biopsy collection occurred during surgery, with several far-apart biopsies per primary tumor. Untreated, newly diagnosed non-small cell lung cancer patients underwent curative surgery. Sequenced input: lung tumor tissue. These receptors were obtained from a man over 45 with non-small cell lung cancer.

By share, this clonotype counts as large. The chain links TRBV24-1 to TRBJ2-2, with 7 bases aligning to TRBD2. With V trimmed by 4 bases and J by 4 bases, 8 bases remained unmatched. Per germline, CDR1 KGHDR and CDR2 SFDVKD. The CDR3 is 16 amino acids. The CDR3 here is CATSERREWFTGELFF. The CDR3 nucleotides read TGTGCCACCAGTGAAAGGCGGGAGTGGTTCACCGGGGAGCTGTTTTTT.

This clonotype appeared many times. J is TRBJ1-5 and V is TRBV10-3; D uncertain. Trimming cost V 4 bases and J 2 bases, with 6 bases left between them. The CDR3 spans 13 residues. CDR1 is ENHRY, CDR2 SYGVKD, per germline. The CDR3 here is CAISVGRNQPQHF. Written as DNA, the CDR3 is TGTGCCATCAGTGTAGGGCGCAATCAGCCCCAGCATTTT.

By sample share, this clonotype is medium-sized. The rearrangement uses TRBV6-1 and TRBJ2-3; D remains ambiguous. Germline V CDR1 and CDR2: MNHNS, SASEGT. This CDR3 is built from 16 residues. V was cut by 5 bases and J by 0 bases, with 15 bases left in between. CDR3 nucleotides: TGTGCCAGCAGTTTGAAGGGTAGGGTTAGCACAGATACGCAGTATTTT. Amino acid sequence: CASSLKGRVSTDTQYF.

About this clonotype: This may come from a read error, since a much larger clone is one base off. The rearrangement joins TRBV28 to TRBJ2-2; the match to TRBD1 covers 9 bases. Germline V gene data show CDR1 as MDHEN and CDR2 as SYDVKM. This CDR3 has 13 amino acids. The CDR3 nucleotides read TGTGCCAGCAGACCGGGACAGGGCGGGGAGCGGTTTTTT. It is translated as CASRPGQGGERFF.

The chain has TRBV9 and TRBJ1-4, with 7 bases that match TRBD1. The V gene's germline CDR1 is SGDLS and CDR2 YYNGEE. Trimming at V came to 3 bases and at J to 8 bases, leaving 13 bases not matched to a gene. The CDR3 length is 16 residues. CDR3 bases: TGTGCCAGCAGCGCCGAAACCGGGACAGTCAAGGAAAAACTGTTTTTT. Its translation is CASSAETGTVKEKLFF.

As regards this clonotype: A much larger clonotype is one base distant, so this may be a read error. The rearrangement joins TRBV6-2 or TRBV6-3 to TRBJ2-7, with TRBD2 matching over 10 bases. The CDR3 spans 15 residues. Germline assignment: CDR1 MNHEY and CDR2 SVGEGT. V lost 1 base, J lost 3 bases, and 3 bases stayed unmatched. The CDR3 bases are TGTGCCAGCAGTTACTACCTAGCGGGGGACTACGAGCAGTACTTC. Its protein product is CASSYYLAGDYEQYF.

V gene TRBV11-2 combines with J gene TRBJ1-2; TRBD1 agrees at 8 bases. Germline V gene lookup returns CDR1 SGHAT and CDR2 FQNNGV. J was trimmed by 12 bases and V by 3 bases; bases with no gene match: 15. This CDR3 comprises 15 residues. DNA for the CDR3: TGTGCCAGCAGCTTGAACCCGGGACAGGCCAGGAGGGACACCTTC. Amino acid sequence: CASSLNPGQARRDTF.

This clonotype is medium-sized in the sample. The genes are TRBV7-8 and TRBJ2-5; D is possibly TRBD1 or TRBD2 (7 bases each). The germline gives CDR1 SGHVS, CDR2 FQNEAQ. The CDR3 sequence is 14 residues long. Between the trimmed V and J ends, which lost 5 bases and 5 bases, there was a span of 15 bases. CDR3 loop: CASSPRGGVETQYF. Here the CDR3 DNA reads TGTGCCAGCAGCCCCAGGGGGGGGGTGGAGACCCAGTACTTC.

By sample fraction, this clonotype is medium-sized (0.01 to 0.1%). The chain couples TRBV12-3 or TRBV12-4 to TRBJ2-3; TRBD1 matches 9 bases. After removal of 6 bases from V and 3 bases from J, the junction contained 4 bases not matched to a gene. This CDR3 contains 14 residues. The CDR3 DNA reads as TGTGCCAGCAGAAGGACAGGGGTTACAGATACGCAGTATTTT. It encodes CASRRTGVTDTQYF.

By proportion, this clonotype is medium-sized (0.01 to 0.1%). The V call is TRBV28, the J call TRBJ2-7, with 12 bases matching TRBD2. Germline values: CDR1 MDHEN, CDR2 SYDVKM. The CDR3 loop spans 16 amino acids. J gave up 5 bases and V 5 bases, and 10 bases lay outside the gene matches. The CDR3, as DNA: TGTGCCAGCAGTCCCCGGTCGGGACTAGCGGGTGACGAGCAGTACTTC. Translating gives CASSPRSGLAGDEQYF.

Sample share makes this clonotype medium-sized. V is TRBV5-1 and J is TRBJ2-3; 12 positions match TRBD2. Germline loops: CDR1 SGHRS, CDR2 YFSETQ. This CDR3 has 18 amino acids. J lost 1 base, V lost 0 bases, and 6 bases had no gene match. The CDR3 spells CASSLGGLAGFGTDTQYF. The CDR3 DNA reads as TGCGCCAGCAGCTTGGGAGGACTAGCGGGGTTCGGCACAGATACGCAGTATTTT.

This clonotype was found a few times. V gene TRBV20-1 combines with J gene TRBJ2-2, with D perhaps TRBD2 (6 bases). The CDR3 spans 15 residues. The germline gives CDR1 DFQATT, CDR2 SNEGSKA (reference sequence). V was pared by 1 base and J by 4 bases, with 13 bases between. The CDR3 spells CSARAEGRSTGELFF. The CDR3 nucleotides are TGCAGTGCTAGAGCGGAGGGCCGTTCCACCGGGGAGCTGTTTTTT.

The chain has TRBV5-6 and TRBJ2-7, with 7 positions matching TRBD2. The CDR3 spans 15 residues. V gave up 3 bases and J gave up 10 bases; unmatched junction bases: 16. Germline V gene sequence: CDR1 SGHDT, CDR2 YYEEEE. In DNA, the CDR3 is TGTGCCAGCAGCTGGGGGGGGGGGGTTGCCGAATTACAGTACTTC. It is translated as CASSWGGGVAELQYF.

Within the sample, this clonotype is medium-sized. This rearrangement joins TRBV6-5 to TRBJ1-5; the match to TRBD1 covers 9 bases. The ends lost 2 bases at V and 3 bases at J; junction bases unmatched: 2. The CDR3 has 15 amino acids. Germline values: CDR1 MNHEY, CDR2 SVGAGI. The chain's CDR3 is CASSYGTGINQPQHF. CDR3 coding DNA: TGTGCCAGCAGTTACGGGACAGGGATCAATCAGCCCCAGCATTTT.

This clonotype is deemed medium-sized. The J gene is TRBJ1-5, the V gene TRBV12-3 or TRBV12-4, with 7 bases that match TRBD1. The CDR3 is 14 residues long. V shed 6 bases, J shed 1 base, and the junction held 3 bases outside the gene matches. In nucleotides, the CDR3 is TGTGCCAGCAGGGGACAGATCAGCAATCAGCCCCAGCATTTT. Translated: CASRGQISNQPQHF.

J is TRBJ1-1 and V is TRBV7-9, with TRBD1 matching over 8 bases. V dropped 5 bases and J dropped 4; count of bases not matched to a gene: 9. Germline CDR1 and CDR2: SEHNR and FQNEAQ (reference sequence). The CDR3 covers 15 residues. The CDR3 sequence: CASSTTGGEATEAFF. The CDR3 region has the DNA TGTGCCAGCAGCACAACAGGGGGTGAGGCCACTGAAGCTTTCTTT.

This chain connects TRBV27 to TRBJ2-7; 11 nucleotides agree with TRBD1. Germline CDR1 MNHEY, CDR2 SMNVEV (reference sequence). Unmatched junction bases numbered 10, after V lost 2 bases and J lost 4 bases. The CDR3 contains 17 residues. Written as DNA, the CDR3 is TGTGCCAGCAGTTTACGGTGGGGGGGACAGGGGGTTTACGAGCAGTACTTC. This sequence encodes CASSLRWGGQGVYEQYF.

This clonotype was seen more than once but under ten times. This sequence joins TRBV27 and TRBJ2-2; the D is unclear. Germline V CDR1 and CDR2: MNHEY, SMNVEV (reference sequence). Trimming left V 5 bases short and J 4 bases short, with 20 bases between. The CDR3 covers 17 residues. CDR3 in DNA: TGTGCCAGCAGTCCCACCGCTTCCCCGATGGGCACCGGGGAGCTGTTTTTT. This encodes CASSPTASPMGTGELFF.

The count of this clonotype is one. The genes are TRBV12-3 or TRBV12-4 and TRBJ2-7; D may correspond to TRBD1 or TRBD2 (7 bases each). V was clipped by 7 bases and J by 3 bases, with 19 bases between them. The CDR3 sequence is 15 residues long. The CDR3 protein is CASTRQGGGGYEQYF. The CDR3 nucleotides read TGTGCCAGCACCCGACAGGGAGGGGGTGGCTACGAGCAGTACTTC.

The chain recombines TRBV2 with TRBJ1-5; a weak D match, TRBD1 (5 bases). Germline CDR1 and CDR2: SNHLY and FYNNEI. The CDR3 sequence is 13 residues long. V was cut by 6 bases and J by 7 bases, with 13 bases left in between. The CDR3 bases are TGTGCCAGCAGCACGGGACTCTGGCAGCCCCAGCATTTT. Protein product: CASSTGLWQPQHF. Together with reference TRBV2 and TRBJ1-5, the CDR3 gives the full variable domain: EPEVTQTPSHQVTQMGQEVILRCVPISNHLYFYWYRQILGQKVEFLVSFYNNEISEKSEIFDDQFSVERPDGSNFTLKIRSTKLEDSAMYFCASSTGLWQPQHFGDGTRLSIL.

This clonotype is medium-sized. This chain links TRBV19 with TRBJ1-2, with TRBD1 matching over 8 bases. CDR3 length: 14 residues. The ends lost 6 bases at V and 4 bases at J; junction bases unmatched: 7. Per the germline V gene, CDR1 is LNHDA and CDR2 is SQIVND (reference sequence). The CDR3: CASSPGTGFYGYTF. The CDR3 coding sequence is TGTGCCAGTAGCCCCGGGACAGGCTTCTATGGCTACACCTTC. Looking up the rest from reference TRBV19 and TRBJ1-2 gives the full variable domain: DGGITQSPKYLFRKEGQNVTLSCEQNLNHDAMYWYRQDPGQGLRLIYYSQIVNDFQKGDIAEGYSVSREKKESFPLTVTSAQKNPTAFYLCASSPGTGFYGYTFGSGTRLTVV.

As concerns this clonotype: This is likely a read error, given that the CDR3 carries no conserved phenylalanine or tryptophan at its end. The DNA is omitted, as the CDR3 cannot be located on it reliably, and the CDR3 follows TCRdb's listing. This chain joins TRBV6-2 or TRBV6-3 and TRBJ2-3; TRBD2, the table's D call, lacks a check against the DNA. The CDR3 spans 18 amino acids, including both terminal residues. In germline, CDR1 is MNHEY, CDR2 SVGEGT. CDR3 region: CASRTGTQGGNYEQYFGP.

This clonotype is medium-sized by share. This chain joins TRBV6-1 and TRBJ1-1, with D hard to call. The CDR3 is made up of 12 amino acids. CDR1 is MNHNS, CDR2 SASEGT, per germline. With 8 bases removed from V and 4 bases from J, the gap between germline ends came to 11 bases. In DNA, the CDR3 is TGTGCCAGCCCGAAGGCAGGCACTGAAGCTTTCTTT. It is translated as CASPKAGTEAFF.

The chain recombines TRBV19 with TRBJ2-2, with TRBD1 as a possible D gene (6 bases). The ends were cut back, 5 bases at V and 6 bases at J, with 10 bases in the middle. This CDR3 has 13 residues. Germline V gene data show CDR1 as LNHDA and CDR2 as SQIVND (reference sequence). The CDR3 nucleotides are TGTGCCAGTAGTCAGGGGACCTCCGGGGAGCTGTTTTTT. It encodes CASSQGTSGELFF.

Regarding this clonotype: A single base separates this from a much larger clone, so it may be a read error. This CDR3 is missing its conserved last phenylalanine or tryptophan, likely due to a read error. The rearrangement uses TRBV28 and TRBJ2-3; 8 bases are shared with TRBD2. Germline assignment: CDR1 MDHEN and CDR2 SYDVKM. The CDR3 sequence is 13 residues long. The V gene end was trimmed by 7 bases and the J gene end by 4 bases; junction bases not matched to a gene: 4. The CDR3 loop is CASTRLASDTQYL. CDR3 in DNA: TGTGCCAGCACGAGACTAGCGTCAGATACGCAGTATTTG.

This sequence joins TRBV12-3 or TRBV12-4 and TRBJ2-1; D might be TRBD2 (6 bases). The CDR3 is 13 residues long. V lost 4 bases to trimming and J lost 3 bases, with 7 bases between them. The CDR3 DNA reads TGTGCCAGCAGTTGGGACTTCTACAATGAGCAGTTCTTC. Protein: CASSWDFYNEQFF.

In this sample, this clonotype is medium-sized. The chain has TRBV28 and TRBJ1-3; D is ambiguous. Germline V gene sequence: CDR1 MDHEN, CDR2 SYDVKM. V lost 3 bases to trimming and J lost 3 bases, with 6 bases between them. CDR3 length: 13 amino acids. The CDR3 sequence: CASSFFGGNTIYF. DNA of the CDR3: TGTGCCAGCAGTTTTTTCGGTGGAAACACCATATATTTT.

The chain is built from TRBV20-1 and TRBJ2-6; no definite D call. V was cut by 3 bases and J by 1 base, with 16 bases left in between. CDR1 DFQATT and CDR2 SNEGSKA come from the germline V gene (reference sequence). This CDR3 has 17 residues. The DNA for the CDR3 is TGCAGTGCTAGCGAACCCGAGAAACTGTCTGGGGCCAACGTCCTGACTTTC. It yields the protein CSASEPEKLSGANVLTF.

The chain recombines TRBV28 with TRBJ1-5, with D possibly TRBD1 on 6 matching bases. Germline V gene data show CDR1 as MDHEN and CDR2 as SYDVKM. The CDR3 consists of 16 residues. The V gene lost 3 bases and the J gene lost 3 bases, with 15 bases spanning the gap. The CDR3 nucleotides read TGTGCCAGCAGTTTTCGGTCGGGGGCCTTCAATCAGCCCCAGCATTTT. It is translated as CASSFRSGAFNQPQHF.